This T cell receptor (beta chain) comes out of a study of T-cell memory formation after mild COVID-19. Study results and caveats: Among clones peaking at day 37 in the second wave, SARS-CoV-2 specificity remained unconfirmed.

With respect to this clonotype: What it recognizes is unknown.

TCRdb redid the calling of the 5' RACE reads with MiXCR, one entry per CDR3 protein. The data hold roughly 300,000 distinct CDR3 sequences, with roughly an eighth observed a single time. Germline V gene data show CDR1 as SEHNR and CDR2 as FQNEAQ (reference sequence). V was pared by 5 bases and J by 8 bases, with 19 bases between. The CDR3 is 15 residues long. J is TRBJ2-1 and V is TRBV7-9; the D gene is possibly TRBD2 (6 bases). This TCR derives from a man aged 18 to 29 who had mild COVID-19 (a few samples of this study predate the infection). Cell type and time point are not known. Sample: PBMCs or a T cell subset sorted from them (not recorded which). The CDR3 bases are TGTGCCAGCAGCCTCCAGTCGTGGAGGGGTGATGAGCAGTTCTTC. Residues: CASSLQSWRGDEQFF.